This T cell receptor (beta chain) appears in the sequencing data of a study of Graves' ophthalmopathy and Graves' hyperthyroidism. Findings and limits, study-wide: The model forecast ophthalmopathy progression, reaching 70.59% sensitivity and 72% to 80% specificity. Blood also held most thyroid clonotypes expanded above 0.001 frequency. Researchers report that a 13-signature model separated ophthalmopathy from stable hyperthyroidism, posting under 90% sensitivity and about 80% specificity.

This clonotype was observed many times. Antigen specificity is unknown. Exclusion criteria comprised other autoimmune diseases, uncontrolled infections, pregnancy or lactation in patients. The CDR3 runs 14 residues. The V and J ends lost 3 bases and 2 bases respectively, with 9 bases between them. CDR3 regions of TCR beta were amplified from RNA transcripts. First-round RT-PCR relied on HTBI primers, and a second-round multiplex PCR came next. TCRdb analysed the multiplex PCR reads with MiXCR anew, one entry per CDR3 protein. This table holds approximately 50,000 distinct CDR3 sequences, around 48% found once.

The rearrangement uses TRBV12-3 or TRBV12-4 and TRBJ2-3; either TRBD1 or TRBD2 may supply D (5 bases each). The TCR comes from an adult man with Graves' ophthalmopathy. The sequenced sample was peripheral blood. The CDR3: CASSFFGTTDTQYF. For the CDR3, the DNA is TGTGCCAGCAGTTTTTTCGGGACCACAGATACGCAGTATTTT.